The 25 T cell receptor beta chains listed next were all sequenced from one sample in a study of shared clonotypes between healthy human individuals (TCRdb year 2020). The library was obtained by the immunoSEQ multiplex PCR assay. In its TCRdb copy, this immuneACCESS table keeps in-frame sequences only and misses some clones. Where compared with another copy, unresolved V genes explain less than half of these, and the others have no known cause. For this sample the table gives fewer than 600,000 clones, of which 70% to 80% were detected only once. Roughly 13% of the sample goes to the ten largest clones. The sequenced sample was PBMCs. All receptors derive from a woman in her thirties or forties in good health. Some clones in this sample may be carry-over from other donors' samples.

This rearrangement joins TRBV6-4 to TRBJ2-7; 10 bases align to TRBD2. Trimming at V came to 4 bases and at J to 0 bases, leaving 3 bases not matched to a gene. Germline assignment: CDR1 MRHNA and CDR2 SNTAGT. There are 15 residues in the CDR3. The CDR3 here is CASSVLAGDSYEQYF. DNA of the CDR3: TGTGCCAGCAGTGTTCTAGCGGGAGACTCCTACGAGCAGTACTTC.

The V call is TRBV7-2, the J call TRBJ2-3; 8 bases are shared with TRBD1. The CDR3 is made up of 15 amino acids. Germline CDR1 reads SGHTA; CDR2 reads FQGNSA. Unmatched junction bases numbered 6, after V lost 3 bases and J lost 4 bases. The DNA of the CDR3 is TGTGCCAGCAGCTTTATACCAGGGGGCGCAGATACGCAGTATTTT. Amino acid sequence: CASSFIPGGADTQYF.

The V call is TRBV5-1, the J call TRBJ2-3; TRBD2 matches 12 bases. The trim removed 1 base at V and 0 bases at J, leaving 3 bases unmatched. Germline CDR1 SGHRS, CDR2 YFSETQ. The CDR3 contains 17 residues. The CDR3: CASSLYLAGGSTDTQYF. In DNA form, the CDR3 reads TGCGCCAGCAGCTTGTATCTAGCGGGAGGGAGCACAGATACGCAGTATTTT. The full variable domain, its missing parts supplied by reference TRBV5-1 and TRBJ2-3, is KAGVTQTPRYLIKTRGQQVTLSCSPISGHRSVSWYQQTPGQGLQFLFEYFSETQRNKGNFPGRFSGRQFSNSRSEMNVSTLELGDSALYLCASSLYLAGGSTDTQYFGPGTRLTVL.

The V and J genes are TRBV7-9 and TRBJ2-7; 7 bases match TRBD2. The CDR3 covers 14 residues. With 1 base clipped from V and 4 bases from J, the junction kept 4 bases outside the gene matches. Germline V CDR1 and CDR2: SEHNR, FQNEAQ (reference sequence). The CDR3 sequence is CASSLDSGTYEQYF. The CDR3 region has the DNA TGTGCCAGCAGCTTAGACAGCGGGACGTACGAGCAGTACTTC.

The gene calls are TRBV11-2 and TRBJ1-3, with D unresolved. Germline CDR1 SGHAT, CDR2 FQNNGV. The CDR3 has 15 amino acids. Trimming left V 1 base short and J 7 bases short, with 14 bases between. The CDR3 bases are TGTGCCAGCAGCTTAGCTCACAATAGGTTTAACACCATATATTTT. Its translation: CASSLAHNRFNTIYF.

As DNA, the CDR3 is TGCGCCAGCAGTGGGTTACTAGGTCTTAGCTCCTACAATGAGCAGTTCTTC. This codes for CASSGLLGLSSYNEQFF. The rearrangement joins TRBV10-2 to TRBJ2-1; possible D gene TRBD2, 5 bases. Per germline, CDR1 WSHSY and CDR2 SAAADI. V was cut by 4 bases and J by 0 bases, with 16 bases left in between. The CDR3 runs to 17 residues.

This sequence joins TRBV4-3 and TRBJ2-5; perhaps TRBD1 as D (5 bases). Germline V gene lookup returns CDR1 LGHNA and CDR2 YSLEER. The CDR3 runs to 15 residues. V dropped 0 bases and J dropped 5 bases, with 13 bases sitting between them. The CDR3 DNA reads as TGCGCCAGCAGCCAAGAAGGCAGGGCCGGGGAGACCCAGTACTTC. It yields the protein CASSQEGRAGETQYF.

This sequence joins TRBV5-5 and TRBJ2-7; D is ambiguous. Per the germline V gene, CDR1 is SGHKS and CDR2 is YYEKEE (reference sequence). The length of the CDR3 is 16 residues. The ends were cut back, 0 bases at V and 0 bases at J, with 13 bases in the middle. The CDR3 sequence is CASSLVVGSVSYEQYF. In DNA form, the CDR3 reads TGTGCCAGCAGCTTGGTAGTTGGATCGGTCTCCTACGAGCAGTACTTC.

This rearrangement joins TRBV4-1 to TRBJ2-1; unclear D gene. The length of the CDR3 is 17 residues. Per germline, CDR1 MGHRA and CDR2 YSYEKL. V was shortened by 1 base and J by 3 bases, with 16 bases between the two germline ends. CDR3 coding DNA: TGCGCCAGCAGCCAAGCCCGGCTGTGGGGATTCTACAATGAGCAGTTCTTC. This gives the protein CASSQARLWGFYNEQFF.

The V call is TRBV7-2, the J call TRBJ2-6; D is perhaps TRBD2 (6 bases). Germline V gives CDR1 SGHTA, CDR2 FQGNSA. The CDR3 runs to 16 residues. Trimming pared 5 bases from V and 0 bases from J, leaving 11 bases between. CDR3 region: CASSRTGGSGANVLTF. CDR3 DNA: TGTGCCAGCAGCCGCACCGGGGGCTCTGGGGCCAACGTCCTGACTTTC.

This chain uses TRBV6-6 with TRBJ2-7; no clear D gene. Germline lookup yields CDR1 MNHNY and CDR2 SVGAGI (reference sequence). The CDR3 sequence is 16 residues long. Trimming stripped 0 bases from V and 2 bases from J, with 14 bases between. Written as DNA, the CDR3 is TGTGCCAGCAGTTACTCCCAGAACTTTCCCCCCTACGAGCAGTACTTC. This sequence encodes CASSYSQNFPPYEQYF.

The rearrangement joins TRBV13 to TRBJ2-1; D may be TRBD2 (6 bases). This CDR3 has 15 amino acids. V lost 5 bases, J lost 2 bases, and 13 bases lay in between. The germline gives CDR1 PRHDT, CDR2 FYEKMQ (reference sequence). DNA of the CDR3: TGTGCCAGCAGCCCACTACGGGGGACCTACAATGAGCAGTTCTTC. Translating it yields CASSPLRGTYNEQFF.

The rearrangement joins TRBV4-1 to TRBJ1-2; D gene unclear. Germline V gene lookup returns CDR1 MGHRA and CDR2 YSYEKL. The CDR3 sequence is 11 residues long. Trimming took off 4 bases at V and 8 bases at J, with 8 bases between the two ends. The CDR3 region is CASSRDNGYTF. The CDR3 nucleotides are TGCGCCAGCAGCCGAGACAACGGCTACACCTTC.

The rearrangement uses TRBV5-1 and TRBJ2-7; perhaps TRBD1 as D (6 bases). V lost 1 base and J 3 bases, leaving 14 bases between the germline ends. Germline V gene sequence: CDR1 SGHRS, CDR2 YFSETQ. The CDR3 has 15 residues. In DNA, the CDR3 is TGCGCCAGCAGCTTGTGGGGGCCTGGAAACTACGAGCAGTACTTC. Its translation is CASSLWGPGNYEQYF.

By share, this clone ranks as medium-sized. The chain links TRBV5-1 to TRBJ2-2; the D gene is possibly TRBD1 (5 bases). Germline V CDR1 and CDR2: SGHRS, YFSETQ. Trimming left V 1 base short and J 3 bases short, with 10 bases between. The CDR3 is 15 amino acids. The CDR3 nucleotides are TGCGCCAGCAGCTTGATGTCCAGGGACACCGGGGAGCTGTTTTTT. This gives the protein CASSLMSRDTGELFF.

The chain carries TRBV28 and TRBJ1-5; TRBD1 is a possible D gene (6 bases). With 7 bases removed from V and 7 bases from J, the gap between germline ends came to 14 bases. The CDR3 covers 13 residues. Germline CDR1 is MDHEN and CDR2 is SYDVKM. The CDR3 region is CASTGDPHQPQHF. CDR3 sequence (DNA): TGTGCCAGCACAGGGGACCCCCACCAGCCCCAGCATTTT.

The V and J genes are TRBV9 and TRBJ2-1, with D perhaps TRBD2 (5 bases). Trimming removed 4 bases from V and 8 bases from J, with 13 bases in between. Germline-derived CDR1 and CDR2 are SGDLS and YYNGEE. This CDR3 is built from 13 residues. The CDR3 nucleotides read TGTGCCAGCAGCCCAGGAGGTAGGCATGAGCAGTTCTTC. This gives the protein CASSPGGRHEQFF.

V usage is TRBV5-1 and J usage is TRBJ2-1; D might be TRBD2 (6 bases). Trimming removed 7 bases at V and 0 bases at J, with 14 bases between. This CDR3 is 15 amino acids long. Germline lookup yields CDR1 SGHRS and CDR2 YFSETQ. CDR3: CASFSSVYSYNEQFF. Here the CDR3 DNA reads TGCGCCAGCTTTTCTAGCGTTTACTCCTACAATGAGCAGTTCTTC.

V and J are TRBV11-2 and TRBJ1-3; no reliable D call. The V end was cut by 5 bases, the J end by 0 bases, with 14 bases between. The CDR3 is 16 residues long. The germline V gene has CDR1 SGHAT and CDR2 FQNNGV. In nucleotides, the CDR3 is TGTGCCAGCAGCCCACACATACAGAGCTCTGGAAACACCATATATTTT. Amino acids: CASSPHIQSSGNTIYF.

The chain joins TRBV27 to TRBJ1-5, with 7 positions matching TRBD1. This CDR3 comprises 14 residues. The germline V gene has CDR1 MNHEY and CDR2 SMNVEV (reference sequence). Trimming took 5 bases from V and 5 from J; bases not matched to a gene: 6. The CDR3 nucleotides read TGTGCCAGCAGTCCCCTGACAGGGTATCAGCCCCAGCATTTT. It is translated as CASSPLTGYQPQHF.

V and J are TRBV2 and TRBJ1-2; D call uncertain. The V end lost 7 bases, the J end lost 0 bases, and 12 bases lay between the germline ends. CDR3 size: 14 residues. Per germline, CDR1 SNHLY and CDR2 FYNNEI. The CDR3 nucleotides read TGTGCCAGCAAGGGAGACACTACTAACTATGGCTACACCTTC. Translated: CASKGDTTNYGYTF.

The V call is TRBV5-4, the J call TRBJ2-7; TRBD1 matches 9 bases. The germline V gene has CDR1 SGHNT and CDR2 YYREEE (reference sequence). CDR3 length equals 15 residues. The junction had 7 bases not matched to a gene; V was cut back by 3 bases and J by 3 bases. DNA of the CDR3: TGTGCCAGCAGCTCTACCGGGACAGGGCTCTACGAGCAGTACTTC. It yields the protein CASSSTGTGLYEQYF.

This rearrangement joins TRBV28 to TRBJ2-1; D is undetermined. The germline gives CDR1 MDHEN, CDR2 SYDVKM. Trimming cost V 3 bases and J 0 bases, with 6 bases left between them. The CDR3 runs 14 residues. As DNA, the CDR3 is TGTGCCAGCAGTTTTAGAAGCTCCTACAATGAGCAGTTCTTC. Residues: CASSFRSSYNEQFF.

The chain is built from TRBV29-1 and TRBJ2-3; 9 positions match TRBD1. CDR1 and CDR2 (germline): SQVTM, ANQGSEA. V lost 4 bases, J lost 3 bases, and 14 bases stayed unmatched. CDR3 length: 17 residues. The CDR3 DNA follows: TGCAGCGTTGTTCGAAACAGGGGGCGATGGGGTACAGATACGCAGTATTTT. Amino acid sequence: CSVVRNRGRWGTDTQYF.

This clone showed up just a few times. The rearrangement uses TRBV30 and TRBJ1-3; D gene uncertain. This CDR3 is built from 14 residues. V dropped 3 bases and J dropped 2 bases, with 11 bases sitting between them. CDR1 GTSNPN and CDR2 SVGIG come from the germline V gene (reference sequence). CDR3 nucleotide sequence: TGTGCCTGGAGCTTTTGGTCGGCTGGAAACACCATATATTTT. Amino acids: CAWSFWSAGNTIYF.